This T cell receptor (beta chain) was sequenced in a study of vaccination effects on CD4 cells after COVID-19. Study-wide background: Post-vaccine sample collection fell at a median of 72 days after the second dose. Overall study results and limits: Missing from the study were early post-infection timepoints, and its convalescent patients were few.

Pools of viral peptides were used by the ViraFEST assay to expand antigen-specific CD4+ T cells ahead of sequencing. It was after approximately 10 days of culture that CD4+ T cells were isolated. Vaccine administered to participants consisted of two doses of either BNT162b2 or mRNA-1273. With roughly 10 ug/ml peptides and 7.5 to 10 IU/ml IL-2, over 1.5 million PBMC per well were cultured. As concerns this clone: Its target is unknown. In the same sample, other DNA sequences code for this CDR3.

TCRdb's copy holds only in-frame clones and misses some; the assay was immunoSEQ multiplex PCR. The sample consists of 65,000 to 75,000 clones, 74% of them appearing once. V shed 4 bases and J shed 4 bases, with 11 bases lying between them. The CDR3 runs to 13 residues. Looked up from germline, CDR1 is LGHDT and CDR2 is YNNKEL (reference sequence). The receptor was derived from a human donor who received a COVID-19 vaccine. The chain links TRBV3-1 (or the pseudogene TRBV3-2) to TRBJ2-7; either TRBD1 or TRBD2 may fit D (5 bases each). The sequencing here drew on CD4+ T cells from PBMCs cultured with HCoV-229E spike peptides, taken after COVID-19 vaccination. The CDR3 loop is CASSRGRSYEQYV. The CDR3 DNA sequence: TGTGCCAGCAGCCGGGGACGGTCGTACGAGCAGTACGTC.